This T cell receptor beta chain stems from a study of T cell repertoires in cytomegalovirus infection. Study overall: Indications of both CMV infection and matching HLA type were provided by public TCR beta signatures.

In this sample, this clonotype turned up many times. The antigen remains unidentified. Whole-study findings and limits: Identification of carriers of CMV plus the relevant HLA was performed using cumulative public TCR beta family frequency. HLA-C-restricted CMV-specific TCR beta clonotypes were dominant in the ex vivo response.

One entry per CDR3 protein results from TCRdb running MiXCR on the reads. The sample yields under 150,000 distinct CDR3 sequences, approximately 8.8% seen once. Germline V gene sequence: CDR1 MDHEN, CDR2 SYDVKM. The CDR3 has 14 residues. Trimming removed 7 bases from V and 7 bases from J; junction bases left unmatched: 7. The sequencing input was PBMCs. The chain links TRBV28 to TRBJ2-2; 9 nucleotides align to TRBD1. This receptor was taken from a human donor in good health (CMV status not recorded). Some clones in this sample may be carry-over from other donors' samples. The CDR3 nucleotides are TGTGCCAGCACCCAACAGGGGGCGGGCGGGGAGCTGTTTTTT. Translated, it gives CASTQQGAGGELFF. The full variable domain, its missing parts supplied by reference TRBV28 and TRBJ2-2, is DVKVTQSSRYLVKRTGEKVFLECVQDMDHENMFWYRQDPGLGLRLIYFSYDVKMKEKGDIPEGYSVSREKKERFSLILESASTNQTSMYLCASTQQGAGGELFFGEGSRLTVL.